This TCR beta chain appears in the sequencing data of a study of T cells in Graves' hyperthyroidism and ophthalmopathy. RNA transcripts gave rise to amplified TCR beta CDR3 regions. The HTBI primer set drove a first-round RT-PCR of the TCR CDR3. TCRdb reprocessed the multiplex PCR reads via MiXCR and lists one record per CDR3 protein. The data show approximately 420,000 distinct CDR3 sequences, with more than 12% seen just once and less than 35% held by the top ten. Trimming removed 0 bases from V and 4 bases from J; junction bases left unmatched: 5. The CDR3 sequence is 14 residues long. Germline values: CDR1 DFQATT, CDR2 SNEGSKA (reference sequence). Each patient was aged 18 to 65 and had newly diagnosed hyperthyroidism of under 2 months' duration. Patients showing uncontrolled infection, other autoimmune disease, pregnancy or lactation were ineligible.

The chain recombines TRBV20-1 with TRBJ2-5, with 7 positions matching TRBD2. This clonotype originated in a woman aged 25-40 years with Graves' hyperthyroidism. The sequenced sample consisted of blood. DNA of the CDR3: TGCAGTGCTAGAGAGGGATTAGCGGGAGAGACCCAGTACTTC. This sequence encodes CSAREGLAGETQYF.